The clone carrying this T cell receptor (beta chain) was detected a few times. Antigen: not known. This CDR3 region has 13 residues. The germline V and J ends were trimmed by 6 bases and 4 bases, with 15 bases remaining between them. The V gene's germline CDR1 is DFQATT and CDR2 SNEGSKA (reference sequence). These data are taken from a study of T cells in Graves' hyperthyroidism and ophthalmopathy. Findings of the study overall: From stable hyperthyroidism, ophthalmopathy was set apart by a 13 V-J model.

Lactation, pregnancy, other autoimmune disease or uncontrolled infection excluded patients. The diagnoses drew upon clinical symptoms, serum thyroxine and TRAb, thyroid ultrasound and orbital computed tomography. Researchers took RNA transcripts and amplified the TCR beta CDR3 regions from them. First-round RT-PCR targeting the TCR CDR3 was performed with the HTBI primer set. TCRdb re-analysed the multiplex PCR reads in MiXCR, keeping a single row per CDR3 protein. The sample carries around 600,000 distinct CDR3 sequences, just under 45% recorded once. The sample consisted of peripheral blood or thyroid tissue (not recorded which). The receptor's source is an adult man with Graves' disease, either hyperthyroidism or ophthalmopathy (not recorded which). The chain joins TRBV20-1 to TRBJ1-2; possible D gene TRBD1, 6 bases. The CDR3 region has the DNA TGCAGTGCGTACAGGGTTTTAGGCTATGGCTACACCTTC. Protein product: CSAYRVLGYGYTF.